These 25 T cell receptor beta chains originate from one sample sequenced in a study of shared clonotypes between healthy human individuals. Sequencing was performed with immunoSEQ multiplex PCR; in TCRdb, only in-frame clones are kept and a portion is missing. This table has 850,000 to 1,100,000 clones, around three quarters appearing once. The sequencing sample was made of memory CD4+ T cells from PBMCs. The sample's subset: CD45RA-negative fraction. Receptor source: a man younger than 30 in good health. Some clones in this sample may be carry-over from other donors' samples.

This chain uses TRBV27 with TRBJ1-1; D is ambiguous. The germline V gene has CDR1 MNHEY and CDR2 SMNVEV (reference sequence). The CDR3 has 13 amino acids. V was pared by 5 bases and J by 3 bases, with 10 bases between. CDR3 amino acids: CASSKNADTEAFF. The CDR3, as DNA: TGTGCCAGCAGTAAGAATGCCGACACTGAAGCTTTCTTT.

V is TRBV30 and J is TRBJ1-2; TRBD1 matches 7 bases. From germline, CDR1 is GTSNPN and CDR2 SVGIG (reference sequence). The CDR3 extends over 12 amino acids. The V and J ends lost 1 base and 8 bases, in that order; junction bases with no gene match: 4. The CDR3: CAWSDYRGGYTF. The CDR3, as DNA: TGTGCCTGGAGTGATTACAGGGGAGGCTACACCTTC.

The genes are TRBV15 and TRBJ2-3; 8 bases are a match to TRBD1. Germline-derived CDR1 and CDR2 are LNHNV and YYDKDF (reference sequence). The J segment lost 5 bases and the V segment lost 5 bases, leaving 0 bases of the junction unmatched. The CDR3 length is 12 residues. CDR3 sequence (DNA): TGTGCCACCAGCGGACAGGGAGATACGCAGTATTTT. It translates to CATSGQGDTQYF.

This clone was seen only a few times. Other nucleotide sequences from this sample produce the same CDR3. CDR3 amino acids: CASSLAGVTEAFF. The CDR3 bases are TGTGCCAGCAGCTTAGCGGGGGTTACTGAAGCTTTCTTT. The V and J genes are TRBV7-9 and TRBJ1-1; a weak D match, TRBD1 (5 bases). CDR1 and CDR2 (germline): SEHNR, FQNEAQ (reference sequence). This CDR3 has 13 amino acids. The V and J ends lost 0 bases and 5 bases respectively, with 7 bases between them.

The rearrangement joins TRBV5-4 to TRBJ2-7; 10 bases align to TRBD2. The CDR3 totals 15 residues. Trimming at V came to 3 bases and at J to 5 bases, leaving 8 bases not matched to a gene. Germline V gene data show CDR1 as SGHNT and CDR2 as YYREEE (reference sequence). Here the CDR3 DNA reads TGTGCCAGCAGCTCAAAAGAGCGGGAGGGCCACGAGCAGTACTTC. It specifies CASSSKEREGHEQYF. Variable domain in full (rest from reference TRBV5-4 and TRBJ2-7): ETGVTQSPTHLIKTRGQQVTLRCSSQSGHNTVSWYQQALGQGPQFIFQYYREEENGRGNFPPRFSGLQFPNYSSELNVNALELDDSALYLCASSSKEREGHEQYFGPGTRLTVT.

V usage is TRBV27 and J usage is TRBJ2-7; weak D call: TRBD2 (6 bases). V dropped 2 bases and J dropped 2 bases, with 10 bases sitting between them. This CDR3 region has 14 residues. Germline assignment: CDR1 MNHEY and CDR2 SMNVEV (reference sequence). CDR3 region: CASSLGGATYEQYF. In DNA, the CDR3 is TGTGCCAGCAGTTTAGGAGGGGCTACCTACGAGCAGTACTTC.

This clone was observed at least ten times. The CDR3 DNA reads as TGCGCCAGCAGCCCCGGGGGACGGAAAAACTATGGCTACACCTTC. Residues: CASSPGGRKNYGYTF. The chain combines TRBV5-1 with TRBJ1-2; a weak D match, TRBD1 (5 bases). The germline CDR1 and CDR2 sequences are SGHRS and YFSETQ. Between the trimmed V and J ends, which lost 4 bases and 2 bases, there was a span of 15 bases. The CDR3 has 15 amino acids.

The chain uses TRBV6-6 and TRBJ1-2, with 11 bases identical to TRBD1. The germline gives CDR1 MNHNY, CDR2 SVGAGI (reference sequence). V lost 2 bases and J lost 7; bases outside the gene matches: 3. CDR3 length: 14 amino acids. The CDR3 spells CASSYGQGAFGYTF. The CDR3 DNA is TGTGCCAGCAGTTACGGACAGGGGGCGTTTGGCTACACCTTC.

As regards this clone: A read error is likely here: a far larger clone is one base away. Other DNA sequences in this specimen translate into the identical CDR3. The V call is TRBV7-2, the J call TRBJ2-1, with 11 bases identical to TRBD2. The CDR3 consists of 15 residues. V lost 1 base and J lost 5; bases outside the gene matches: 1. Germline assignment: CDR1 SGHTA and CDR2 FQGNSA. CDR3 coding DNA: TGTGCCAGCAGCTTAGGACTAGCGGGGAACAATGAGCAGTTCTTC. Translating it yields CASSLGLAGNNEQFF.

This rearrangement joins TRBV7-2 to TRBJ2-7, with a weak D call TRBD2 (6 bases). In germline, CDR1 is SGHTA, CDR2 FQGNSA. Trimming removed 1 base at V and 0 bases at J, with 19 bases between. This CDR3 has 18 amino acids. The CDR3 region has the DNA TGTGCCAGCAGCTTAGATTTGCTCGGGACTCTAAGCTCCTACGAGCAGTACTTC. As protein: CASSLDLLGTLSSYEQYF.

CDR3 sequence reads: CASSVGGLNQETQYF. CDR3 DNA sequence: TGTGCCAGCAGCGTAGGTGGACTAAACCAAGAGACCCAGTACTTC. This chain uses TRBV9 with TRBJ2-5; possible D gene TRBD2, 6 bases. V shed 0 bases and J shed 0 bases, with 9 bases lying between them. The CDR3 length is 15 residues. The V gene's germline CDR1 is SGDLS and CDR2 YYNGEE. The variable domain in full, completed from reference TRBV9 and TRBJ2-5, reads DSGVTQTPKHLITATGQRVTLRCSPRSGDLSVYWYQQSLDQGLQFLIQYYNGEERAKGNILERFSAQQFPDLHSELNLSSLELGDSALYFCASSVGGLNQETQYFGPGTRLLVL.

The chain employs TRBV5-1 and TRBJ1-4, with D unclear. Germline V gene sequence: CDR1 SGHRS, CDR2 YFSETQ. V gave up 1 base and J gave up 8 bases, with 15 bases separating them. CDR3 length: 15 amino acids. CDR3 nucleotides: TGCGCCAGCAGCTTGTTCGGCAGGTTGGAGGAAAAACTGTTTTTT. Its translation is CASSLFGRLEEKLFF. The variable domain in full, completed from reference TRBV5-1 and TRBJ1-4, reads KAGVTQTPRYLIKTRGQQVTLSCSPISGHRSVSWYQQTPGQGLQFLFEYFSETQRNKGNFPGRFSGRQFSNSRSEMNVSTLELGDSALYLCASSLFGRLEEKLFFGSGTQLSVL.

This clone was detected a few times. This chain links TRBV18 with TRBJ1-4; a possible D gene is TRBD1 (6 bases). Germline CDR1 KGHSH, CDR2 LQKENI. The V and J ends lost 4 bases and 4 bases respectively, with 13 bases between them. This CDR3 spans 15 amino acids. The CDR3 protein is CASSRGDTGNEKLFF. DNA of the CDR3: TGTGCCAGCTCACGGGGGGACACCGGTAATGAAAAACTGTTTTTT. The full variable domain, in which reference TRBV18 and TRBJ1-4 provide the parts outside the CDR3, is NAGVMQNPRHLVRRRGQEARLRCSPMKGHSHVYWYRQLPEEGLKFMVYLQKENIIDESGMPKERFSAEFPKEGPSILRIQQVVRGDSAAYFCASSRGDTGNEKLFFGSGTQLSVL.

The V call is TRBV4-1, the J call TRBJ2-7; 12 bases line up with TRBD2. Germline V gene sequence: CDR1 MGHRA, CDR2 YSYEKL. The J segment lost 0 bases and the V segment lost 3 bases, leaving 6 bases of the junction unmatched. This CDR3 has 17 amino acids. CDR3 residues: CASSHPSGRGGSYEQYF. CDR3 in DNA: TGCGCCAGCAGCCATCCTAGCGGGAGGGGGGGCTCCTACGAGCAGTACTTC.

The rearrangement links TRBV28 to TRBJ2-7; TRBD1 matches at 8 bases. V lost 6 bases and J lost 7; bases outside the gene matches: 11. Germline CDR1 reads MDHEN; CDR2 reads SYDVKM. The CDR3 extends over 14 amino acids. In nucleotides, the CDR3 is TGTGCCAGCAGCCCGGGACAGGAACCCCTGGAGCAGTACTTC. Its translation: CASSPGQEPLEQYF.

CDR3: CASSLGPVQGETQYF. In DNA, the CDR3 is TGTGCCAGCAGCTTAGGGCCAGTACAGGGGGAGACCCAGTACTTC. This chain links TRBV11-2 with TRBJ2-5; 7 bases align to TRBD1. The CDR3 extends over 15 amino acids. CDR1 is SGHAT, CDR2 FQNNGV, per germline. With 1 base clipped from V and 5 bases from J, the junction kept 7 bases outside the gene matches.

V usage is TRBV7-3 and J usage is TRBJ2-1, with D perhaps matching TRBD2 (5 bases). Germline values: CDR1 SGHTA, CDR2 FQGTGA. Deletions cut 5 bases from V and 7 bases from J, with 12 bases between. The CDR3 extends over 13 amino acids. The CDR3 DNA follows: TGTGCCAGCAGCCCTGCCCCGGGAAATGAGCAGTTCTTC. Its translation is CASSPAPGNEQFF.

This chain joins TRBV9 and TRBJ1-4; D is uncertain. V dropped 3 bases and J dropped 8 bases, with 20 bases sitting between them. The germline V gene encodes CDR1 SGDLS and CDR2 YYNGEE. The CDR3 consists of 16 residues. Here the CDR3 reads CASSDAPGSLGEKLFF. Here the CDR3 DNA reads TGTGCCAGCAGCGACGCCCCGGGGTCTTTAGGAGAAAAACTGTTTTTT.

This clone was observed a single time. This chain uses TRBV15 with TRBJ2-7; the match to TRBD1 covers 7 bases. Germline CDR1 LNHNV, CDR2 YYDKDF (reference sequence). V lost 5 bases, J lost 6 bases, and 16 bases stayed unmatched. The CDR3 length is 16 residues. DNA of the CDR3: TGTGCCACCAGCCCCCTCACAGGGGCCAGTAGGGGCGAGCAGTACTTC. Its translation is CATSPLTGASRGEQYF. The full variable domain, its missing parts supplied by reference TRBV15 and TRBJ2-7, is DAMVIQNPRYQVTQFGKPVTLSCSQTLNHNVMYWYQQKSSQAPKLLFHYYDKDFNNEADTPDNFQSRRPNTSFCFLDIRSPGLGDTAMYLCATSPLTGASRGEQYFGPGTRLTVT.

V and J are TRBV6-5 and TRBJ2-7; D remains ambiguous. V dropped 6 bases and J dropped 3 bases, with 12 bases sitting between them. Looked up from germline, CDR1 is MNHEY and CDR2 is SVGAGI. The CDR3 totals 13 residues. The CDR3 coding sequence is TGTGCCAGCAGCCAGCTTACGGGCTACGAGCAGTACTTC. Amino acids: CASSQLTGYEQYF.

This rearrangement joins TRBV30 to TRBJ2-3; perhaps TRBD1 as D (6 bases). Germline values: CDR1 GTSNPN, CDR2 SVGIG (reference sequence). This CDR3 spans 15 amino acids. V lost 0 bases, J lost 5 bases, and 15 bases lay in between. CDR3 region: CAWSVGQGMVDTQYF. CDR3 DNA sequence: TGTGCCTGGAGTGTAGGGCAGGGGATGGTAGATACGCAGTATTTT. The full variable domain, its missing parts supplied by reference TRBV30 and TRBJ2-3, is SQTIHQWPATLVQPVGSPLSLECTVEGTSNPNLYWYRQAAGRGLQLLFYSVGIGQISSEVPQNLSASRPQDRQFILSSKKLLLSDSGFYLCAWSVGQGMVDTQYFGPGTRLTVL.

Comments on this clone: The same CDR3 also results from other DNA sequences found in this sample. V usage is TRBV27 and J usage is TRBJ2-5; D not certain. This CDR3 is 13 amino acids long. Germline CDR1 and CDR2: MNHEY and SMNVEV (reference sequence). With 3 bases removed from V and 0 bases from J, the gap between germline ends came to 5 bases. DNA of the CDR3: TGTGCCAGCAGTTTGCTGTACCAAGAGACCCAGTACTTC. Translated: CASSLLYQETQYF.

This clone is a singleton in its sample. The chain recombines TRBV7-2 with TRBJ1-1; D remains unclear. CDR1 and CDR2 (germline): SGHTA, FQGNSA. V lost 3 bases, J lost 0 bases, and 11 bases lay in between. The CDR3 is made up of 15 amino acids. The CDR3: CASSFQLAMNTEAFF. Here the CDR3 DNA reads TGTGCCAGCAGCTTCCAATTGGCCATGAACACTGAAGCTTTCTTT.

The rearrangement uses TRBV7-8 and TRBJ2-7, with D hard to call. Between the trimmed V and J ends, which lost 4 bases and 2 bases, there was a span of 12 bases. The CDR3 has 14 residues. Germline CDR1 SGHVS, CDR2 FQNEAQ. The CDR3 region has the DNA TGTGCCAGCAGCTATGCCAGGCAAGCCTACGAGCAGTACTTC. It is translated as CASSYARQAYEQYF.

The CDR3, as DNA: TGTGCCATCAGTGCCCACAATGAGCAGTTCTTC. Protein sequence: CAISAHNEQFF. The chain uses TRBV10-3 and TRBJ2-1; D unresolved. Trimming pared 4 bases from V and 5 bases from J, leaving 3 bases between. CDR1 ENHRY and CDR2 SYGVKD come from the germline V gene. The CDR3 runs to 11 residues.